The clone carrying this TCR beta chain appeared a single time. Its antigen is currently unknown. Each CDR3 protein is one row after TCRdb ran MiXCR on the PCR reads. In the table there are 30,000 or so distinct CDR3 sequences, approximately 48% of which are singletons. This entry belongs to a study of vaccination and CD4 T cells after COVID-19. The study's findings and limits: The study examined relatively few convalescent patients and included no early post-infection timepoints.

This sample's time point: late sampling 161 to 241 days after vaccination in three convalescent patients. Looked up from germline, CDR1 is SGHVS and CDR2 is FQNEAQ. This CDR3 is 17 amino acids long. V was cut by 1 base and J by 0 bases, with 13 bases left in between. Sample: CD4+ T cells from blood, taken about 7 months after SARS-CoV-2 vaccination. The chain employs TRBV7-8 and TRBJ1-3, with no clear D. This sequence was found in a human donor who had recovered from COVID-19. This CDR3 reads CASSLDLQERSGNTIYF. As DNA, the CDR3 is TGTGCCAGCAGCTTAGATCTCCAGGAACGCTCTGGAAACACCATATATTTT.